This T cell receptor (beta chain) was retrieved from a study of shared clonotypes between healthy human individuals. Evenly divided among several immunoSEQ plates was the genomic DNA of each subset. Assay used: immunoSEQ multiplex PCR; TCRdb lists only in-frame clones, some missing. In the table there are about 2.2 million clones, 93% of which are singletons. On this clone: The antigen is not known.

General study results and limits: In general, naive subsets displayed greater estimated richness than memory subsets did.

The CDR3 consists of 14 residues. The germline gives CDR1 SEHNR, CDR2 FQNEAQ (reference sequence). With 5 bases removed from V and 3 bases from J, the gap between germline ends came to 11 bases. CD45RO-negative, CCR7-positively selected cells formed the naive CD8 fraction, excluding terminally differentiated effector memory CD45RA+ cells. The genes are TRBV7-9 and TRBJ2-1, with unresolved D. Sequenced material: naive CD8+ T cells from PBMCs. The TCR was taken from a man between 18 and 35 years old in good health. Some clones in this sample may be carry-over from other donors' samples. CDR3 DNA sequence: TGTGCCAGCAGCCCAACATATGGCTACAATGAGCAGTTCTTC. This encodes CASSPTYGYNEQFF.